These 18 T cell receptor beta chains originate from one sample sequenced in a study of shared clonotypes between healthy human individuals. Method: immunoSEQ multiplex PCR; TCRdb's copy keeps in-frame clones and lacks some. The sample holds 550,000 to 750,000 clones; 92% are singletons and the top ten take 20% to 25%. CD8 cells regarded as naive lacked CD45RO, were positively chosen for CCR7, and omitted terminally differentiated effector memory CD45RA+ cells. Sequenced material: naive CD8+ T cells sorted from blood. These receptors originate from a man in his thirties or forties in good health.

V usage is TRBV29-1 and J usage is TRBJ2-5, with 7 positions matching TRBD2. The CDR3 runs to 15 residues. V was pared by 3 bases and J by 2 bases, with 9 bases of the junction left unmatched. CDR1 is SQVTM, CDR2 ANQGSEA, per germline. The CDR3 coding sequence is TGCAGCGTTGAGAGTCTAGCGGAGGAGCAAGAGACCCAGTACTTC. This gives the protein CSVESLAEEQETQYF.

The chain combines TRBV2 with TRBJ2-7, with D perhaps matching TRBD1 or TRBD2 (5 bases each). Germline V CDR1 and CDR2: SNHLY, FYNNEI. The CDR3 spans 13 residues. The V and J ends lost 10 bases and 0 bases respectively, with 13 bases between them. The CDR3 nucleotides are TGTGCCACCCGGGACGCCAACTCCTACGAGCAGTACTTC. As protein: CATRDANSYEQYF. The entire variable domain, with the rest obtained from reference TRBV2 and TRBJ2-7, is as follows: EPEVTQTPSHQVTQMGQEVILRCVPISNHLYFYWYRQILGQKVEFLVSFYNNEISEKSEIFDDQFSVERPDGSNFTLKIRSTKLEDSAMYFCATRDANSYEQYFGPGTRLTVT.

V and J are TRBV7-9 and TRBJ2-1, with TRBD2 matching over 9 bases. The germline gives CDR1 SEHNR, CDR2 FQNEAQ (reference sequence). This CDR3 has 13 residues. Unmatched junction bases numbered 3, after V lost 8 bases and J lost 4 bases. The CDR3 region has the DNA TGTGCCAGCCTAGCGGGATTGTACAATGAGCAGTTCTTC. It translates to CASLAGLYNEQFF.

This clone was counted a single time. The CDR3 sequence: CATQGAEQPQHF. The DNA for the CDR3 is TGTGCCACTCAGGGGGCAGAGCAGCCCCAGCATTTT. This sequence joins TRBV7-9 and TRBJ1-5, with 8 bases that match TRBD1. From germline, CDR1 is SEHNR and CDR2 FQNEAQ (reference sequence). The J segment lost 7 bases and the V segment lost 10 bases, leaving 6 bases of the junction unmatched. This CDR3 spans 12 amino acids.

J is TRBJ2-5 and V is TRBV5-1, with TRBD2 matching 7 bases. This CDR3 comprises 15 residues. V shed 1 base, J shed 3 bases, and the junction held 6 bases outside the gene matches. CDR1 and CDR2 (germline): SGHRS, YFSETQ. CDR3 nucleotides: TGCGCCAGCAGCTTGTTGTCTAGCGGAGAAGAGACCCAGTACTTC. Translated: CASSLLSSGEETQYF.

This clone was seen just once. V usage is TRBV5-6 and J usage is TRBJ2-7, with 12 nucleotides matching TRBD1. The germline V gene has CDR1 SGHDT and CDR2 YYEEEE. The CDR3 runs 16 residues. The V gene end was trimmed by 4 bases and the J gene end by 3 bases; junction bases not matched to a gene: 8. The CDR3 protein is CASSPGQGAPYYEQYF. Written as DNA, the CDR3 is TGTGCCAGCAGCCCGGGACAGGGGGCCCCCTACTACGAGCAGTACTTC.

V gene TRBV30 combines with J gene TRBJ2-4, with D perhaps given as TRBD1 or TRBD2 (6 bases each). This CDR3 contains 13 residues. Germline loops: CDR1 GTSNPN, CDR2 SVGIG (reference sequence). V lost 0 bases and J lost 9, with 12 bases in between. The CDR3 nucleotides read TGTGCCTGGAGTGTAACGGGGGCCGGCATTCAGTACTTC. Amino acid sequence: CAWSVTGAGIQYF.

This clone was seen only once. The chain uses TRBV7-9 and TRBJ2-1; 11 bases are a match to TRBD2. Trimming at V came to 5 bases and at J to 6 bases, leaving 12 bases not matched to a gene. The CDR3 has 17 residues. Per germline, CDR1 SEHNR and CDR2 FQNEAQ (reference sequence). The CDR3 region is CASSTESSGRRFNEQFF. The CDR3 DNA reads TGTGCCAGCAGCACAGAATCTAGCGGGAGGAGATTCAATGAGCAGTTCTTC.

The V gene is TRBV19, the J gene TRBJ2-5, with D possibly matching TRBD2 (5 bases). V was shortened by 5 bases and J by 5 bases, with 18 bases between the two germline ends. The CDR3 contains 15 residues. The V gene's germline CDR1 is LNHDA and CDR2 SQIVND (reference sequence). This CDR3 is CASSLPGVGEETQYF. The DNA for the CDR3 is TGTGCCAGTAGTCTTCCCGGGGTCGGAGAGGAGACCCAGTACTTC.

V gene TRBV7-2 combines with J gene TRBJ2-7, with a weak D call TRBD2 (6 bases). Per the germline V gene, CDR1 is SGHTA and CDR2 is FQGNSA. V was trimmed by 3 bases and J by 5 bases, leaving 14 bases between them. There are 14 residues in the CDR3. The CDR3 loop reads CASSLSGTPHEQYF. Written as DNA, the CDR3 is TGTGCCAGCAGCTTGTCAGGGACTCCCCACGAGCAGTACTTC.

The chain joins TRBV11-2 to TRBJ2-1, with 7 bases aligning to TRBD1. This CDR3 is 19 amino acids long. J lost 5 bases, V lost 4 bases, and 20 bases had no gene match. The germline gives CDR1 SGHAT, CDR2 FQNNGV. DNA of the CDR3: TGTGCCAGCAGCTACGTTCCGGGACAGAGATTAGGGGCCCACAATGAGCAGTTCTTC. Translated: CASSYVPGQRLGAHNEQFF.

The V gene is TRBV4-2, the J gene TRBJ2-7; 10 positions agree with TRBD2. Trimming cost V 1 base and J 3 bases; bases outside gene matches: 9. Germline V gene data show CDR1 as LGHNA and CDR2 as YNFKEQ. The CDR3 is 17 residues long. CDR3 loop: CASSQVSATSGLYEQYF. The CDR3 DNA sequence: TGTGCCAGCAGCCAAGTCTCGGCGACTAGCGGGCTCTACGAGCAGTACTTC.

The J gene is TRBJ2-2, the V gene TRBV4-1; D possibly corresponds to TRBD2 (6 bases). V shed 3 bases and J shed 8 bases, with 16 bases lying between them. The CDR3 runs to 15 residues. CDR1 and CDR2 (germline): MGHRA, YSYEKL. The DNA of the CDR3 is TGCGCCAGCAGCCAGGCGGGACGGTGGACGGGGGAGCTGTTTTTT. Its translation: CASSQAGRWTGELFF.

The rearrangement joins TRBV27 to TRBJ2-5; D might be TRBD1 (6 bases). Looked up from germline, CDR1 is MNHEY and CDR2 is SMNVEV (reference sequence). The CDR3 spans 16 residues. Trimming cost V 6 bases and J 1 base, with 18 bases left between them. CDR3 region: CASSRGGSLGQETQYF. The CDR3 bases are TGTGCCAGCAGCCGAGGGGGATCCTTGGGCCAAGAGACCCAGTACTTC.

The chain is built from TRBV6-6 and TRBJ2-7, with D uncertain. Trimming cost V 0 bases and J 5 bases, with 5 bases left between them. The germline gives CDR1 MNHNY, CDR2 SVGAGI (reference sequence). The CDR3 extends over 12 amino acids. The CDR3 bases are TGTGCCAGCAGTTACTCGGAAGACGAGCAGTACTTC. It is translated as CASSYSEDEQYF.

Regarding this clone: Compared with germline, one end of the junction differs, possibly owing to a read error. V usage is TRBV19 and J usage is TRBJ2-7, with D possibly matching TRBD2 (5 bases). The CDR3 covers 15 residues. Germline-derived CDR1 and CDR2 are LNHDA and SQIVND (reference sequence). DNA of the CDR3: TGTGCCAGTAGTCACGGGATTCTTCATTCCTCCGAGCAGTACTTC. Translating it yields CASSHGILHSSEQYF.

The genes are TRBV25-1 and TRBJ2-7; 7 bases line up with TRBD1. The CDR3 consists of 11 residues. The V gene end was trimmed by 11 bases and the J gene end by 2 bases; junction bases not matched to a gene: 3. Germline assignment: CDR1 MGHDK and CDR2 SYGVNS. The DNA of the CDR3 is TGTGCCCGGACAGGAGCCTACGAGCAGTACTTC. As protein: CARTGAYEQYF.

This chain links TRBV7-2 with TRBJ2-1; D might be TRBD1 (6 bases). V was shortened by 5 bases and J by 2 bases, with 13 bases between the two germline ends. This CDR3 region has 15 residues. The germline gives CDR1 SGHTA, CDR2 FQGNSA. CDR3: CASSPDRTPYNEQFF. The CDR3, as DNA: TGTGCCAGCAGCCCTGACAGGACCCCCTACAATGAGCAGTTCTTC.